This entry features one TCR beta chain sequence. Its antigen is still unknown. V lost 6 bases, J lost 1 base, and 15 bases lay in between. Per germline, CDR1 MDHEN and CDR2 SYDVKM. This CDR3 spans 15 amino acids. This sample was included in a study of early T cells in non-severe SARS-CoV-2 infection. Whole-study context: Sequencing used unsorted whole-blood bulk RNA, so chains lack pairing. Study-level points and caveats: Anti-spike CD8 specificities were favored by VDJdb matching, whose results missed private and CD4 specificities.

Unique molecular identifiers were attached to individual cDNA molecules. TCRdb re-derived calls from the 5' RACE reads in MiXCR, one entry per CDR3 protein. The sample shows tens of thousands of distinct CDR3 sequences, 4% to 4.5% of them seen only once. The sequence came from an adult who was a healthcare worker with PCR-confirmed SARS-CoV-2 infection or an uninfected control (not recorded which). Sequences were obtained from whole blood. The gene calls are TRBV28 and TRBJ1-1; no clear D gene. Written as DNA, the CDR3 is TGTGCCAGCAGAAAGTTTCCTGCCGGGAACACTGAAGCTTTCTTT. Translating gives CASRKFPAGNTEAFF.